The entry that follows covers one T cell receptor (beta chain) sequence. This CDR3 has 15 amino acids. In germline, CDR1 is MDHEN, CDR2 SYDVKM. V was cut by 2 bases and J by 3 bases, with 13 bases left in between. The entry originates in a study of T cell changes during pregnancy in multiple sclerosis. Produced via immunoSEQ multiplex PCR; TCRdb's table is partial and in-frame only. The data show approximately 70,000 clones, roughly nine tenths seen once. Sequencing used peripheral blood, obtained in the first trimester of pregnancy. The rearrangement joins TRBV28 to TRBJ2-5; the D gene is possibly TRBD1 (5 bases). This clonotype was sampled from a female donor in good health, enrolled as a control in a pregnancy study. CDR3 amino acids: CASSLQGGHEETQYF. The CDR3 DNA is TGTGCCAGCAGTTTACAGGGTGGACACGAAGAGACCCAGTACTTC.